The source of this T cell receptor beta chain is a study of neurological immune-mediated disorders. Findings of the study overall: Expanded clones shared no identical CDR3 amino acid sequences across subjects, which suggested private TCR-beta repertoires in all groups.

A few counts support this clonotype. Its antigen is currently unknown. With 10-nucleotide random UMIs included, cDNA was synthesized by 5'RACE. A single record per CDR3 protein comes from TCRdb applying MiXCR to the 5' RACE reads. The sample holds 20,000 to 30,000 distinct CDR3 sequences, approximately 13% seen once. V was cut by 6 bases and J by 3 bases, with 15 bases left in between. From germline, CDR1 is KGHSH and CDR2 LQKENI. This CDR3 is built from 14 residues. The receptor's source is a woman between 55 and 75 years old with HTLV-1-associated myelopathy (HAM/TSP). Sequencing was performed on PBMCs. The rearrangement joins TRBV18 to TRBJ2-7; a weak D match, TRBD2 (7 bases). The CDR3 bases are TGTGCCAGCTCCCCCGGGGGGCAGATCTACGAGCAGTACTTC. Amino acids: CASSPGGQIYEQYF. The full variable domain, its missing parts supplied by reference TRBV18 and TRBJ2-7, is NAGVMQNPRHLVRRRGQEARLRCSPMKGHSHVYWYRQLPEEGLKFMVYLQKENIIDESGMPKERFSAEFPKEGPSILRIQQVVRGDSAAYFCASSPGGQIYEQYFGPGTRLTVT.